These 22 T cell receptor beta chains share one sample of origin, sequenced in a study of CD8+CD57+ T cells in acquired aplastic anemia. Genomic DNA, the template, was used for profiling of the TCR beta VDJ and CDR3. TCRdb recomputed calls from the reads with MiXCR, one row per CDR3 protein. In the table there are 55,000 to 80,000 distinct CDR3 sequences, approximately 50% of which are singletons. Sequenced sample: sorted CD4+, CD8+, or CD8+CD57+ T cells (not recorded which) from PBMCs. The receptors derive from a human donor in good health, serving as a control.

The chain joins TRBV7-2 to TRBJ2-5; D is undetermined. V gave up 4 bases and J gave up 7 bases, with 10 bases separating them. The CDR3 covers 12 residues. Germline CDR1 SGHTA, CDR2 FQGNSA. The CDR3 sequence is CASSSNPGTQYF. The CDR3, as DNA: TGTGCCAGCAGCTCGAACCCGGGGACCCAGTACTTC.

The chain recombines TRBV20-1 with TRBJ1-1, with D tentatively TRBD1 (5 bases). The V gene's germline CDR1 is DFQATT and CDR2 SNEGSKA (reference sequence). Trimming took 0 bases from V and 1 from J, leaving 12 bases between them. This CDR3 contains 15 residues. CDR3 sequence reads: CSARDTFGGNTEAFF. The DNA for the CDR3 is TGCAGTGCTAGAGATACATTCGGGGGGAACACTGAAGCTTTCTTT.

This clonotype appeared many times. CDR3 nucleotide sequence: TGTGCCTGGGGACTCGCCTACACTGAAGCTTTCTTT. Its protein is CAWGLAYTEAFF. The chain carries TRBV30 and TRBJ1-1; D unresolved. Germline V gives CDR1 GTSNPN, CDR2 SVGIG (reference sequence). The CDR3 is 12 residues long. The V end lost 5 bases, the J end lost 3 bases, and 10 bases lay between the germline ends.

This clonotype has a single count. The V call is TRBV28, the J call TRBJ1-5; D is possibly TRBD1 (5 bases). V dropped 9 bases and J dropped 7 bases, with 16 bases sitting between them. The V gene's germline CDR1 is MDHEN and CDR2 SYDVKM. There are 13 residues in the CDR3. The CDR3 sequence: CASRGGFGQPQHF. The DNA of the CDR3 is TGTGCCAGTCGTGGGGGGTTCGGGCAGCCCCAGCATTTT.

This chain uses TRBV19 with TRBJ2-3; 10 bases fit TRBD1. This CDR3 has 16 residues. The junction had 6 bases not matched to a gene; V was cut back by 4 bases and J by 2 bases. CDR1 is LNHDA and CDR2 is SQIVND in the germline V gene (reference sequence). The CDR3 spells CASSRKDRGFTDTQYF. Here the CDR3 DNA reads TGTGCCAGTAGTAGAAAGGACAGGGGGTTCACAGATACGCAGTATTTT.

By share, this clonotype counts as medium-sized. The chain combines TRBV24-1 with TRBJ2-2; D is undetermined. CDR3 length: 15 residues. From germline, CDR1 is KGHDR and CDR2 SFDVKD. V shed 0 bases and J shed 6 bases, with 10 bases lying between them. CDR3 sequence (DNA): TGTGCCACCAGTGATTTGTTCGAGACATCCGGGGAGCTGTTTTTT. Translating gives CATSDLFETSGELFF.

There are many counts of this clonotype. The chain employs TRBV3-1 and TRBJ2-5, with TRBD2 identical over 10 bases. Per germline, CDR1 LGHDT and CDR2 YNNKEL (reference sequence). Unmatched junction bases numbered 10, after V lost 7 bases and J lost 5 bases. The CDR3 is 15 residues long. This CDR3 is CASKTRTSGGETQYF. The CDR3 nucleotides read TGTGCCAGCAAAACCCGGACTAGCGGCGGGGAGACCCAGTACTTC.

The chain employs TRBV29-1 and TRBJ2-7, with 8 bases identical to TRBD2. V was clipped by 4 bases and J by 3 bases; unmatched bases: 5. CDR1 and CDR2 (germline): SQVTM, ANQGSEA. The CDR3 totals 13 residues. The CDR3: CSVGGSGVYEQYF. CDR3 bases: TGCAGCGTTGGAGGTAGCGGGGTCTACGAGCAGTACTTC.

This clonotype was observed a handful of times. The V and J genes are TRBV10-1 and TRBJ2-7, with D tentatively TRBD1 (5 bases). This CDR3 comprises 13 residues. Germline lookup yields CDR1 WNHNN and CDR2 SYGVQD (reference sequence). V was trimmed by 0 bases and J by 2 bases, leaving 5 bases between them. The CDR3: CASSESTAYEQYF. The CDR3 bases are TGCGCCAGCAGTGAGTCGACAGCCTACGAGCAGTACTTC.

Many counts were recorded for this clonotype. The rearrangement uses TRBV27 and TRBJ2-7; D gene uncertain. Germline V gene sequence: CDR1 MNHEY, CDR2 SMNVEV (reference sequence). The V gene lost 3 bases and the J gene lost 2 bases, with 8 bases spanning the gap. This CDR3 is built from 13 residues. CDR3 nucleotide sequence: TGTGCCAGCAGTTTTACAACAGCCTACGAGCAGTACTTC. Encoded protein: CASSFTTAYEQYF.

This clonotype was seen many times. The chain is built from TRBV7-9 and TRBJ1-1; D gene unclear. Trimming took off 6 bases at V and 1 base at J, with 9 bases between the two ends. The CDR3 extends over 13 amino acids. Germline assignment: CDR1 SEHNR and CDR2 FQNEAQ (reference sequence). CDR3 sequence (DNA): TGTGCCAGCAGGAATTATTGGAACACTGAAGCTTTCTTT. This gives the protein CASRNYWNTEAFF.

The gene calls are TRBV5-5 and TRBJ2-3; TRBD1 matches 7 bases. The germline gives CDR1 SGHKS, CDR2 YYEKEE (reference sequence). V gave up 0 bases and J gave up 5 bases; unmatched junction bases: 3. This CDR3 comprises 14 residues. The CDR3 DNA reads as TGTGCCAGCAGCTTGGGCCAGGGGGTAGATACGCAGTATTTT. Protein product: CASSLGQGVDTQYF. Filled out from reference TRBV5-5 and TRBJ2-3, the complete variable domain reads DAGVTQSPTHLIKTRGQQVTLRCSPISGHKSVSWYQQVLGQGPQFIFQYYEKEERGRGNFPDRFSARQFPNYSSELNVNALLLGDSALYLCASSLGQGVDTQYFGPGTRLTVL.

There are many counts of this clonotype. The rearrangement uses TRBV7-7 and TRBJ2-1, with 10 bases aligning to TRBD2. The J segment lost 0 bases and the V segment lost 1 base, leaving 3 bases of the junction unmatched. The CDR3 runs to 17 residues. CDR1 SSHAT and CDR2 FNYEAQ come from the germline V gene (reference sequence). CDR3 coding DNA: TGTGCCAGCAGCTTAGGTCCTAGCGGGAGCTCCTACAATGAGCAGTTCTTC. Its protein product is CASSLGPSGSSYNEQFF.

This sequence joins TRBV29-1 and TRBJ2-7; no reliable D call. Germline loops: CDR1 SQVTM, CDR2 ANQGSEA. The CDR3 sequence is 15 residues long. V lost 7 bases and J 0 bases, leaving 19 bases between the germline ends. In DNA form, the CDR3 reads TGCAGCGCAAAAGGTTGGGCGGAGACCTCCTACGAGCAGTACTTC. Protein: CSAKGWAETSYEQYF.

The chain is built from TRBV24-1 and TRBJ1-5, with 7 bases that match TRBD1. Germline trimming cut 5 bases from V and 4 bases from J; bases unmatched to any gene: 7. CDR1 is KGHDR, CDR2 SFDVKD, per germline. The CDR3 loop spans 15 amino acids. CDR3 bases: TGTGCCACCAGTGCTGAGACAGGGTCTAATCAGCCCCAGCATTTT. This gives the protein CATSAETGSNQPQHF.

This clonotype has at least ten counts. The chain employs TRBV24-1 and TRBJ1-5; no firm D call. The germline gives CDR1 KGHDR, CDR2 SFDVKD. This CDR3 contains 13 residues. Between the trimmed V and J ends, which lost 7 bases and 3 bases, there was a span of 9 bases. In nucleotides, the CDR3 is TGTGCCACCAGAGCAGGTGACAATCAGCCCCAGCATTTT. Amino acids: CATRAGDNQPQHF.

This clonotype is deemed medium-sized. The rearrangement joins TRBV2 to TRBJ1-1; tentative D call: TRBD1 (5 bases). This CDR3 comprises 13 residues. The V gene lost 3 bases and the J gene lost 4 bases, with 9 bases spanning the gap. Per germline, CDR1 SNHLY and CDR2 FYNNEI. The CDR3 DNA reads TGTGCCAGCAGTGACAGGGCACTCACTGAAGCTTTCTTT. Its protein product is CASSDRALTEAFF.

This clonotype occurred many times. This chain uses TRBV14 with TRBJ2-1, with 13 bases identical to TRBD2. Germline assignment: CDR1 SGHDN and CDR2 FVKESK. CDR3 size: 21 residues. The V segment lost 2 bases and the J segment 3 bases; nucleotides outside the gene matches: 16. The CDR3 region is CASSQLTPGLAGLNLYNEQFF. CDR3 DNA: TGTGCCAGCAGCCAACTGACACCGGGACTAGCGGGATTAAACCTCTACAATGAGCAGTTCTTC.

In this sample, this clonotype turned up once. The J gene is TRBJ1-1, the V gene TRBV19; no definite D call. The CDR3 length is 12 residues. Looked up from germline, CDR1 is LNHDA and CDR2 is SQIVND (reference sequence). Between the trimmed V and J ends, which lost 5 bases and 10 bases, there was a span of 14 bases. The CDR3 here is CASSSSDWRAFF. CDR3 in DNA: TGTGCCAGTAGTTCGTCGGATTGGCGAGCTTTCTTT.

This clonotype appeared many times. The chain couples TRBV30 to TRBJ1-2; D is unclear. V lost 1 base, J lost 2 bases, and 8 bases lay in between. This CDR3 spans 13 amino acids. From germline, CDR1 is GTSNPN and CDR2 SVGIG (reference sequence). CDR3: CAWSAGGNYGYTF. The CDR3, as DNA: TGTGCCTGGAGTGCGGGCGGGAACTATGGCTACACCTTC.

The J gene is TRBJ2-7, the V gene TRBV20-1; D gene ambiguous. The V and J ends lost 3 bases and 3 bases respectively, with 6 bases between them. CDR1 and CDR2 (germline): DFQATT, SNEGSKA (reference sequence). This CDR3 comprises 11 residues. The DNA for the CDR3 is TGCAGTGCTAGTCGAGGCTACGAGCAGTACTTC. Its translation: CSASRGYEQYF.

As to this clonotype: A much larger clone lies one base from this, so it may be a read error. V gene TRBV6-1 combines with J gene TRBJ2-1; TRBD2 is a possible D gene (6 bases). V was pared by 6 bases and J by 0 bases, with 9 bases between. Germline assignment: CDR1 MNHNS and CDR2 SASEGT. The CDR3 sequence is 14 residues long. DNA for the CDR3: TGTGCCAGCAGAGACGGGAGCTCCTACAATGAGCAGTTCTTC. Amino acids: CASRDGSSYNEQFF.